This T cell receptor (beta chain) was captured by sequencing in a study of vaccination effects on CD4 cells after COVID-19. Study outcomes and limitations: There was only 1 of 255 vaccine-induced clones in healthy vaccinees that cross-reacted with common cold coronaviruses. Only a few convalescent patients and no early post-infection timepoints featured in the study.

To note about this clone: The antigen is undetermined.

Antigen-specific CD4+ T cells expanded by the ViraFEST assay with viral peptide pools were then sequenced. Researchers isolated CD4+ T cells once around 11 days of culture had elapsed. Neither prior SARS-CoV-2 infection nor positive nucleocapsid antibodies were present in the vaccine recipients. Supplemented with 8.5 to 10 IU/ml IL-2 and about 10 ug/ml peptides, two million PBMC per well were kept in culture. J lost 3 bases, V lost 6 bases, and 7 bases had no gene match. The CDR3 is made up of 13 amino acids. Germline-derived CDR1 and CDR2 are SQVTM and ANQGSEA. Libraries were prepared by immunoSEQ multiplex PCR; TCRdb keeps only in-frame clonotypes and omits some of them. The data contain tens of thousands of clones, 73% of them seen just once; the ten biggest clones take up approximately 12%.

The sequence came from a human donor who received a COVID-19 vaccine. The sample consisted of CD4+ T cells from PBMCs cultured with HCoV-229E spike peptides, taken before COVID-19 vaccination. The rearrangement links TRBV29-1 to TRBJ2-5; TRBD1 matches at 7 bases. The DNA for the CDR3 is TGCAGCGTGACCCGGGACAGTAAAGAGACCCAGTACTTC. Amino acid sequence: CSVTRDSKETQYF.